This T cell receptor beta chain was sequenced in a study of blood T cell repertoires in COVID-19. Study context: Sites in the United States, Italy and Spain provided acute and convalescent COVID-19 samples.

Patients in Seattle were enrolled during active infection, then followed longitudinally. The length of the CDR3 is 12 residues. The germline V and J ends were trimmed by 6 bases and 0 bases, with 5 bases remaining between them. CDR1 is LNHDA, CDR2 SQIVND, per germline (reference sequence). This clone was counted a single time. Source study methods: Amplification from reference gene primers served as the basis for estimated nucleated cell counts. Clones were sequenced by immunoSEQ multiplex PCR, and TCRdb holds only the in-frame ones, with some missing. V and J calls and clone size are copied from that table; D and trimming were computed from the DNA. The sample yields 150,000 or so clones, 75% to 90% seen once.

The sequenced material came from peripheral blood. The chain uses TRBV19 and TRBJ1-1; D not certain. The sequence was collected from a woman in her sixties with COVID-19, enrolled during active disease. The CDR3 sequence: CASRGVNTEAFF. CDR3 sequence (DNA): TGTGCCAGTAGGGGCGTGAACACTGAAGCTTTCTTT.